Below, one TCR beta chain is given with its context. The sample originates from a study of blood T cell repertoires in COVID-19. Study in general: There were acute and convalescent COVID-19 samples, and they came from the United States, Italy and Spain. Nucleic acid was either cDNA or gDNA, and it came from T cells, B-cell-depleted T cells, or PBMCs.

CDR1 is MNHNS, CDR2 SASEGT, per germline. The CDR3 length is 13 residues. V was pared by 3 bases and J by 4 bases, with 8 bases between. Per the original methods: Reference gene primer amplification in the assay estimated nucleated cell counts. TCRdb's copy holds only in-frame clones and misses some; the assay was immunoSEQ multiplex PCR. The DNA gave D and trimming, while V, J and clone size come from that table. Of roughly 120,000 clones in the sample, less than 85% were seen once. The genes are TRBV6-1 and TRBJ2-3; D possibly corresponds to TRBD1 (7 bases). What was sequenced was peripheral blood. The TCR was taken from a man aged 25-45 years with acute or convalescent COVID-19. The CDR3 DNA reads TGTGCCAGCAGTGACAGGGGGGCAGATACGCAGTATTTT. Translation gives CASSDRGADTQYF.